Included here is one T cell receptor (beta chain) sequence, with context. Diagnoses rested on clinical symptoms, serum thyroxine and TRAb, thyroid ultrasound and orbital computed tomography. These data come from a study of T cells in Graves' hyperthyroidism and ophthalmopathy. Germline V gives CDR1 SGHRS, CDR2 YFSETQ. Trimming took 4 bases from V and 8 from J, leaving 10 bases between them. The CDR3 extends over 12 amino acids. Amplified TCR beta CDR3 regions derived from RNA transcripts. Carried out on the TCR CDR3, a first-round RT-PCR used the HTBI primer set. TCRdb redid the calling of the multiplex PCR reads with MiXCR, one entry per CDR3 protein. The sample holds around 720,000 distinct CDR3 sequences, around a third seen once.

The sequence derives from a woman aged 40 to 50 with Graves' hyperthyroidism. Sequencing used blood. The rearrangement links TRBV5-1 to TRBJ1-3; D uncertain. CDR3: CASSQDSDTIYF. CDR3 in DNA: TGCGCCAGCAGCCAAGATTCGGACACCATATATTTT. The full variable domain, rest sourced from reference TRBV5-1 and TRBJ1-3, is KAGVTQTPRYLIKTRGQQVTLSCSPISGHRSVSWYQQTPGQGLQFLFEYFSETQRNKGNFPGRFSGRQFSNSRSEMNVSTLELGDSALYLCASSQDSDTIYFGEGSWLTVV.